The present T cell receptor (beta chain) was sequenced within a study of PD-1 blockade in classical Hodgkin lymphoma. Study-level points and caveats: Researchers reported that CD4+ TCR diversity, though not CD8+, rose significantly by C4D1. Complete responders showed a baseline diversity that resembled the diversity of newly diagnosed patients. Repertoire difference causes, possibly disease activity or prior therapy, remain undefined. When set against healthy donors, newly diagnosed patients were reported to show lower baseline TCR diversity.

Indicated time point: cycle 4 day 1 (C4D1), after 6 weeks of nivolumab. Every patient was affected by relapse after autologous stem cell transplantation, while exposure to brentuximab vedotin was not uniform. A remark on this clone: The antigen remains unidentified.

Data came from immunoSEQ multiplex PCR; TCRdb stores just in-frame clones and leaves some out. The sample lists about 44,000 clones; roughly 70% were seen once. Germline V gene lookup returns CDR1 MDHEN and CDR2 SYDVKM. The CDR3 covers 17 residues. Trimming at V came to 2 bases and at J to 2 bases, leaving 9 bases not matched to a gene. The specimen was peripheral blood mononuclear cells (PBMCs), collected before the fourth cycle of nivolumab. The receptor was derived from a human donor with classical Hodgkin lymphoma. The chain is built from TRBV28 and TRBJ2-5, with 9 bases matching TRBD2. CDR3 in DNA: TGTGCCAGCAGTTTAGATGGCCTAGCGGGGCTACAAGAGACCCAGTACTTC. Its translation: CASSLDGLAGLQETQYF.